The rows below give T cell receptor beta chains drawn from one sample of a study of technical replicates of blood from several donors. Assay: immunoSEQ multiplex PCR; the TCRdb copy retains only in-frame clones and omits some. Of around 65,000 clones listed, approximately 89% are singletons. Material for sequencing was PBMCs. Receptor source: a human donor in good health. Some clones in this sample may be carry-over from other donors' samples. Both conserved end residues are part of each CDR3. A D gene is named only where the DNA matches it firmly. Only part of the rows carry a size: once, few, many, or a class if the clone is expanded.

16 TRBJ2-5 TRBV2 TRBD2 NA TGTGCCAGCAGTGGTCGGGTAGCGGGATGGGGAGAGACCCAGTACTTC CASSGRVAGWGETQYF
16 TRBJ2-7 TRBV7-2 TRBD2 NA TGTGCCAGCAGCCCGCAGACTAGCGGGGTCCCCTACGAGCAGTACTTC CASSPQTSGVPYEQYF
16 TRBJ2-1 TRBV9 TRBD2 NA TGTGCCAGCAGCGGGTTAGCGGGAGGGCGGGGGAATGAGCAGTTCTTC CASSGLAGGRGNEQFF
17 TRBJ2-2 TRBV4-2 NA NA TGTGCCAGCAGGCTACTGGAGGGGACCTCACAAAGCGGGGAGCTGTTTTTT CASRLLEGTSQSGELFF
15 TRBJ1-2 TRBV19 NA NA TGTGCCAGTAGAAAAGACGGACAGCCAAACTATGGCTACACCTTC CASRKDGQPNYGYTF
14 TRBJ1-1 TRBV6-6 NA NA TGTGCCAGCACCCCCTGGCCGACAGGTACGGAAGCTTTCTTT CASTPWPTGTEAFF
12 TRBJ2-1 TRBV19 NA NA TGTGCCAGTAGCGGGGAAATCAATGAGCAGTTCTTC CASSGEINEQFF
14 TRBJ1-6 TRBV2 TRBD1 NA TGTGCCAGCAGCCCGGGACAGGGGGCTACACCCCTCCACTTT CASSPGQGATPLHF
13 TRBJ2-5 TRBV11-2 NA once TGTGCCAGCAGTAAAGAGCGGAAAGAGACCCAGTACTTC CASSKERKETQYF
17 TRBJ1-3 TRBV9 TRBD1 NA TGTGCCAGCAGCGCTCATGGACCCGGGACAGGGGGCAACACCATATATTTT CASSAHGPGTGGNTIYF
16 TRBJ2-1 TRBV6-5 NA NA TGTGCCAGCAGTTATCCCGGCTCAGCGGGTTACAATGAGCAGTTCTTC CASSYPGSAGYNEQFF
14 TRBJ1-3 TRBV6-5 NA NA TGTGCCAGCAGTCGACAGGCGGCTGGAAACACCATATATTTT CASSRQAAGNTIYF
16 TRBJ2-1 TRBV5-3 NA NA TGTGCCAGAAGCCGCGGAGGGACAGCCAAAGACAATGAGCAGTTCTTC CARSRGGTAKDNEQFF
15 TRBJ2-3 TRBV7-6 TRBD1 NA TGTGCCAGCAGCTTCGCGGGACAGGGCGGAGATACGCAGTATTTT CASSFAGQGGDTQYF
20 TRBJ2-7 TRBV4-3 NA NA TGCGCCAGCAGCCAAGATGCACAGGGAAACCACCGGGCCAATACCTACGAGCAGTACTTC CASSQDAQGNHRANTYEQYF
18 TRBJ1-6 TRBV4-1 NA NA TGCGCCAGCAGCCAAGGCCGCTCGGGGAGCTCCTATAATTCACCCCTCCACTTT CASSQGRSGSSYNSPLHF
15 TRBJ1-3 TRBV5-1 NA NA TGCGCCAGCAGCGCCGGGACAAGCTCTGGAAACACCATATATTTT CASSAGTSSGNTIYF
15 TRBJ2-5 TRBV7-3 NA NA TGTGCCAGCAGCATCCGGGCTGGGGCGGCGGAGACCCAGTACTTC CASSIRAGAAETQYF
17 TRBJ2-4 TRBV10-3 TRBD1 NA TGTGCCATCAGTCCTCAAGGGACAGGGATGGCCAAAAACATTCAGTACTTC CAISPQGTGMAKNIQYF
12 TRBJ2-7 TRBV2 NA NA TGTGCCGTCCGGGGAGGGGGCTACGAGCAGTACTTC CAVRGGGYEQYF
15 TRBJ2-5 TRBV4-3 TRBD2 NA TGCGCCAGCAGCCAAGAGACTAGCGCGAGGGAGACCCAGTACTTC CASSQETSARETQYF
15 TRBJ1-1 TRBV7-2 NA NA TGTGCCAGCAGCTTAGCTATAGGAGGGCACACTGAAGCTTTCTTT CASSLAIGGHTEAFF
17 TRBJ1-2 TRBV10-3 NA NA TGTGCCATCAGTGAGTCTCCAGCAATTACAGCTAACTATGGCTACACCTTC CAISESPAITANYGYTF
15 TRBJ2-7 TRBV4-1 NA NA TGCGCCAGCAGCCAAGTTAACAGCCGCAAGTACGAGCAGTACTTC CASSQVNSRKYEQYF
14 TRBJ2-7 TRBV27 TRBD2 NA TGTGCCAGCAGTAAGGGACTAGCCGTCTACGAGCAGTACTTC CASSKGLAVYEQYF
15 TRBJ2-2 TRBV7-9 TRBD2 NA TGTGCCAGCAGCTGGACTAGCGGGGGGACTGGGGAGCTGTTTTTT CASSWTSGGTGELFF
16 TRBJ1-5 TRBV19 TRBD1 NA TGTGCCAGTAGCCTAGACAGGGCCCCTAGCAATCAGCCCCAGCATTTT CASSLDRAPSNQPQHF
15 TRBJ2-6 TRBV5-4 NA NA TGTGCCAGCAGCTTGATGAGTTCTGGGGCCAACGTCCTGACTTTC CASSLMSSGANVLTF
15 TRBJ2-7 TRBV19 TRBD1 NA TGTGCCAGTAGTGATACCGGGACAGGGGGCTACGAGCAGTACTTC CASSDTGTGGYEQYF
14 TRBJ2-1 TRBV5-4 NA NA TGTGCCAGCAGCTTGGGTAACTCCTACAATGAGCAGTTCTTC CASSLGNSYNEQFF
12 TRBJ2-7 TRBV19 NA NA TGTGCCAGCCGATCAGGGGGGTCCGTGCAGTACTTC CASRSGGSVQYF
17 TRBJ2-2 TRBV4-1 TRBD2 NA TGCGCCAGCAGCCAGACGGGGAGCGGGGGGGGGACCGGGGAGCTGTTTTTT CASSQTGSGGGTGELFF
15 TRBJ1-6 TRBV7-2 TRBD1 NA TGTGCCAGCAGCTTCGGACAGGGGATTGGTTCACCCCTCCACTTT CASSFGQGIGSPLHF
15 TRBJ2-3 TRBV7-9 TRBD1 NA TGTGCCAGCAGTACAGGACAGGTCGGTCGGGATACGCAGTATTTT CASSTGQVGRDTQYF
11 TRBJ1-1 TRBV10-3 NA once TGTGCCATCCAGGGCAGCACTGAAGCTTTCTTT CAIQGSTEAFF
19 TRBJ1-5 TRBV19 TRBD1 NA TGTGCCAGTAGCACCGGACCGACAGGGACACTTTATAGCAATCAGCCCCAGCATTTT CASSTGPTGTLYSNQPQHF
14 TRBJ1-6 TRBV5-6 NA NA TGTGCCAGCAGCACCCGGGGGTGGGATTCACCCCTCCACTTT CASSTRGWDSPLHF
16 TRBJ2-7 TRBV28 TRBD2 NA TGTGCCAGCAGCCGGACTGGGGCGGGAGGTGCGGGGGAGCAGTACTTC CASSRTGAGGAGEQYF
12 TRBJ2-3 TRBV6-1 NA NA TGTGCCAGCAGTGAGGGCGGGAAGACGCAGTATTTT CASSEGGKTQYF
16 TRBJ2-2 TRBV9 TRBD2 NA TGTGCCAGTAAGGCCGGTAGCGGGAGGGCCGCCGGGGAGCTGTTTTTT CASKAGSGRAAGELFF
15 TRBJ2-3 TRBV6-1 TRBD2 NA TGTGCCAGCACATATGCTAGCGGGAGCACAGATACGCAGTATTTT CASTYASGSTDTQYF
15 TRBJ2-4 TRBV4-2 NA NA TGTGCCAGCAGCCAAGACGAGGGAGTCAAAAACATTCAGTACTTC CASSQDEGVKNIQYF
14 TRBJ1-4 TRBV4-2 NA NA TGTGCCAGCAGCCAGGCAGGTTTGGGTGAAAAACTGTTTTTT CASSQAGLGEKLFF
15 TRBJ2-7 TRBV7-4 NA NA TGTGCCAGCAGCGGGGAGAAGACTGGTAAGAACGAGCAGTACTTC CASSGEKTGKNEQYF
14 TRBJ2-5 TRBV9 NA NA TGTGCCAGCAGCGTAGGCGGGGACTGGGAGACCCAGTACTTC CASSVGGDWETQYF
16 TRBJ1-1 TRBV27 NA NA TGTGCCAGCAGTTTAGCAGGAGACAGACCCAACACTGAAGCTTTCTTT CASSLAGDRPNTEAFF
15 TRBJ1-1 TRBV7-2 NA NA TGTGCCAGCAGCTTAGAGGGCAGGGGGAACACTGAAGCTTTCTTT CASSLEGRGNTEAFF
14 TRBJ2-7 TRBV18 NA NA TGTGCCAGCTCACCGGGGCGCGCAGCCTACGAGCAGTACTTC CASSPGRAAYEQYF
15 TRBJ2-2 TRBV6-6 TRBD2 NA TGTGCCAGCAGGGAGAGCGGGAGGAATACCGGGGAGCTGTTTTTT CASRESGRNTGELFF
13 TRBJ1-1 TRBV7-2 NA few TGTGCCAGCAGCCCCGGGAGGAACACTGAAGCTTTCTTT CASSPGRNTEAFF
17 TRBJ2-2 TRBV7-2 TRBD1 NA TGTGCCAGCAGCCCTCAGGTCGGGACAGGGTTCGTCGGGGAGCTGTTTTTT CASSPQVGTGFVGELFF
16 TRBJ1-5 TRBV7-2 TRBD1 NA TGTGCCAGCAGCTTAGTAGGGACAGGGAGCAATCAGCCCCAGCATTTT CASSLVGTGSNQPQHF
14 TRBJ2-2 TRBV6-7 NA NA TGTGCCAGCAGTGCGGGACAGTCCACCGGGGAGCTGTTTTTT CASSAGQSTGELFF
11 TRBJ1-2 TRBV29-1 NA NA TGCAGCGTTGAATTGGAGAATGGCTACACCTTC CSVELENGYTF